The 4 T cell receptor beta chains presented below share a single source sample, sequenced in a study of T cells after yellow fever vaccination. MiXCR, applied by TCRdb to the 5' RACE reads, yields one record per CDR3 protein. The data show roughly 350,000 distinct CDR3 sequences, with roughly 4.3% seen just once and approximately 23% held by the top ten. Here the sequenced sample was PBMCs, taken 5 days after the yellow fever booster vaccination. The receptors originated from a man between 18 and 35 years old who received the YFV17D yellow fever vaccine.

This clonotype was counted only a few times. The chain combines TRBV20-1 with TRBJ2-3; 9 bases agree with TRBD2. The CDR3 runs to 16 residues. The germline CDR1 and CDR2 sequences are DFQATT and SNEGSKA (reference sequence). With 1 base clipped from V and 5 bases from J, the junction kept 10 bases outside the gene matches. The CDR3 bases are TGCAGTGCTAGAGGTAGCGGGGGCATACGAAGAGATACGCAGTATTTT. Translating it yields CSARGSGGIRRDTQYF.

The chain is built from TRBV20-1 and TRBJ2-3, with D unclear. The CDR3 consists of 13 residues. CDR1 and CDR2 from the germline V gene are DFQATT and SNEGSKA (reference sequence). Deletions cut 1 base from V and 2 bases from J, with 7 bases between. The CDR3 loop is CSARAVITDTQYF. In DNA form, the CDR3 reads TGCAGTGCTAGAGCGGTCATCACAGATACGCAGTATTTT.

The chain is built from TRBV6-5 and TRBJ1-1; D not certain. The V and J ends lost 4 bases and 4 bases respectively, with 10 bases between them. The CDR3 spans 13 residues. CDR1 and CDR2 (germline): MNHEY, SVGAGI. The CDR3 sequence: CASSLGWRTEAFF. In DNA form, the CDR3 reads TGTGCCAGCAGTTTAGGGTGGCGCACTGAAGCTTTCTTT.

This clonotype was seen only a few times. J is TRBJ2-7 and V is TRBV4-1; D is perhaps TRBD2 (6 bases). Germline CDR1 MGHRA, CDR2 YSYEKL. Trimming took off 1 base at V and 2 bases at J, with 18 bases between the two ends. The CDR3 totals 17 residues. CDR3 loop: CASSQGLSGVGPYEQYF. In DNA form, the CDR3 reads TGCGCCAGCAGCCAAGGTCTGTCGGGGGTTGGGCCCTACGAGCAGTACTTC.